This T cell receptor (beta chain) was obtained from a study of blood T cell repertoires in COVID-19. In the study overall: In each case, the material was cDNA or gDNA derived from T cells, B-cell-depleted T cells, or PBMCs.

Repertoires were generated with immunoSEQ multiplex PCR, while TCRdb's copy carries only in-frame clones and drops some. The sample gives 150,000 to 200,000 clones, 84% of which show up once; around 12% is in the top ten. Those enrolled, adults aged about 18 to 89 years, came from about two dozen US areas. Which cohort a participant joined came from the clinical history participants gave. Cohort 3 recovered donors had two negative PCRs, clearance, or symptom resolution. Sequencing was performed on PBMCs or T cells enriched from blood (not recorded which). This TCR came from a man aged 50 or older who had recovered from COVID-19.

This CDR3 reads CASSSRGSRGGANEQFF. In DNA form, the CDR3 reads TGTGCCAGCAGCTCCAGAGGCTCCCGGGGCGGGGCCAATGAGCAGTTCTTC. The chain recombines TRBV7-8 with TRBJ2-1, with D possibly matching TRBD2 (6 bases). V was trimmed by 4 bases and J by 6 bases, leaving 22 bases between them. The length of the CDR3 is 17 residues. Germline CDR1 SGHVS, CDR2 FQNEAQ.